This T cell receptor (beta chain) emerged from a study of cytomegalovirus exposure and HLA in healthy donors. Findings of the study overall: Using a false discovery rate of 0.05, a later analysis showed that approximately 18,000 TCR beta sequences were associated with HLA alleles.

The PCR made use of 60 Vbeta and 13 Jbeta primers. Sequenced by immunoSEQ multiplex PCR; TCRdb stores in-frame clones only, minus some. The sample holds 150,000 to 200,000 clones, around four fifths seen once. For this clone: The antigen remains unidentified.

Germline V gene sequence: CDR1 SQVTM, CDR2 ANQGSEA. CDR3 length equals 11 residues. Losses at the gene ends were 7 bases for V and 6 bases for J; bases not matched to a gene: 4. The V gene is TRBV29-1, the J gene TRBJ2-7; TRBD1 matches at 9 bases. The source material was PBMCs. The TCR originated in a woman aged 50 to 60 in good health and CMV-seropositive. This chain's CDR3 is CSAHRGLEQYF. CDR3 nucleotides: TGCAGCGCACACAGGGGGCTCGAGCAGTACTTC.